The clone carrying this T cell receptor (beta chain) came up once. As yet, its antigen is unknown. Generated by immunoSEQ multiplex PCR, the TCRdb table keeps only in-frame clones and is missing some. The table lists 380,000 or so clones, about 88% of them singletons. CDR1 is SGDLS, CDR2 YYNGEE, per germline. Trimming removed 2 bases from V and 4 bases from J, with 13 bases in between. The CDR3 consists of 14 residues. The data originate from a study of Ad26.COV2.S vaccination and SARS-CoV-2 variants. Treatment meaning: 15 to 20 received Ad26.COV2.S at low or high dose, single or two shots; about 5 received placebo; per-sample allocation not given. The study sampled participants on day 63 after the first vaccine or placebo injection. The study's findings and limits: Responses of spike-specific T cells (both CD8+ and CD4+) reportedly showed substantial breadth after vaccination.

The receptor was isolated from a person between 18 and 65 years old who received the Ad26.COV2.S COVID-19 vaccine or a placebo. V is TRBV9 and J is TRBJ2-7, with a weak D call TRBD2 (5 bases). The input for sequencing was peripheral blood, taken in a trial of Ad26.COV2.S vaccine versus placebo. The CDR3 reads CASSVTTTSYEQYF. CDR3 DNA: TGTGCCAGCAGCGTGACTACTACGTCGTACGAGCAGTACTTC. Full variable domain (remainder filled in from reference TRBV9 and TRBJ2-7): DSGVTQTPKHLITATGQRVTLRCSPRSGDLSVYWYQQSLDQGLQFLIQYYNGEERAKGNILERFSAQQFPDLHSELNLSSLELGDSALYFCASSVTTTSYEQYFGPGTRLTVT.